This passage covers 30 T cell receptor beta chains from one sample sequenced in a study of CD8+ T cells in alopecia areata. The authors extracted RNA and reverse transcribed it into cDNA as the sequencing template. Assay used: immunoSEQ multiplex PCR; TCRdb lists only in-frame clones, some missing. The data show roughly 92,000 clones, 70% to 85% seen once. Treatment here: oral pan-JAK inhibitor, 5-10 mg twice daily. This specimen was CD8+ T cells sorted from blood, taken at week 44, from a patient treated with tofacitinib. The receptor set was obtained from a human donor with alopecia areata.

V and J are TRBV30 and TRBJ2-3; D may be TRBD2 (6 bases). The V end lost 3 bases, the J end lost 5 bases, and 9 bases lay between the germline ends. CDR3 length: 12 amino acids. Germline CDR1 is GTSNPN and CDR2 is SVGIG (reference sequence). The CDR3 DNA is TGTGCCTGGAGCGGGGGTAAAGATACGCAGTATTTT. Translation: CAWSGGKDTQYF.

This chain links TRBV30 with TRBJ1-2; no definite D call. Germline V gene lookup returns CDR1 GTSNPN and CDR2 SVGIG (reference sequence). This CDR3 contains 13 residues. V gave up 7 bases and J gave up 7 bases, with 19 bases separating them. The DNA of the CDR3 is TGTGCCTCCCACCTCGGGGAATCGCCTGGCTACACCTTC. The encoded protein is CASHLGESPGYTF.

The chain carries TRBV4-3 and TRBJ2-1; tentative D call: TRBD1 (6 bases). The germline CDR1 and CDR2 sequences are LGHNA and YSLEER. The CDR3 contains 15 residues. Deletions cut 1 base from V and 8 bases from J, with 15 bases between. The CDR3 loop is CASSQGGQNQDEQFF. CDR3 bases: TGCGCCAGCAGCCAAGGCGGACAGAATCAAGATGAGCAGTTCTTC.

Only one count was recorded for this clone. This chain connects TRBV10-3 to TRBJ1-5; D call uncertain. CDR1 is ENHRY and CDR2 is SYGVKD in the germline V gene. The CDR3 is 11 residues long. V was pared by 10 bases and J by 0 bases, with 4 bases between. The CDR3 region has the DNA TGTGCCACGGGTAGCAATCAGCCCCAGCATTTT. Translated, it gives CATGSNQPQHF.

V and J are TRBV7-2 and TRBJ1-2, with 7 bases matching TRBD1. Germline lookup yields CDR1 SGHTA and CDR2 FQGNSA. V trimming: 7 bases; J trimming: 4 bases; junction bases outside the gene matches: 3. The CDR3 extends over 12 amino acids. CDR3 nucleotide sequence: TGTGCCAGCATCTCAGGGGGCTATGGCTACACCTTC. It codes for CASISGGYGYTF. Complete variable domain (other parts from reference TRBV7-2 and TRBJ1-2): GAGVSQSPSNKVTEKGKDVELRCDPISGHTALYWYRQSLGQGLEFLIYFQGNSAPDKSGLPSDRFSAERTGGSVSTLTIQRTQQEDSAVYLCASISGGYGYTFGSGTRLTVV.

The chain has TRBV7-2 and TRBJ1-1, with TRBD1 identical over 8 bases. This CDR3 spans 15 amino acids. From germline, CDR1 is SGHTA and CDR2 FQGNSA. Germline trimming cut 5 bases from V and 7 bases from J; bases unmatched to any gene: 12. CDR3: CASSPGQGSVGEAFF. In DNA, the CDR3 is TGTGCCAGCAGCCCAGGACAGGGCTCGGTAGGTGAAGCTTTCTTT.

V usage is TRBV6-6 and J usage is TRBJ1-6, with 7 bases lining up with TRBD1. Germline CDR1 and CDR2: MNHNY and SVGAGI (reference sequence). This CDR3 has 13 amino acids. The ends lost 7 bases at V and 7 bases at J; junction bases unmatched: 4. CDR3 sequence reads: CASTLDRNSPLHF. The CDR3 nucleotides read TGTGCCAGCACCCTGGACAGGAATTCACCCCTCCACTTT.

The CDR3, as DNA: TGTGCCAGCAGCCCGGGTGGAGGGCACACTGAAGCTTTCTTT. This sequence encodes CASSPGGGHTEAFF. The J gene is TRBJ1-1, the V gene TRBV27; D is unresolved. The CDR3 spans 14 residues. From germline, CDR1 is MNHEY and CDR2 SMNVEV (reference sequence). V shed 6 bases and J shed 3 bases, with 14 bases lying between them.

The chain couples TRBV5-1 to TRBJ2-5; D gene unclear. Germline CDR1 reads SGHRS; CDR2 reads YFSETQ. The CDR3 runs to 13 residues. V lost 2 bases and J lost 5, with 10 bases in between. Here the CDR3 reads CASSFPFEETQYF. Written as DNA, the CDR3 is TGCGCCAGCAGCTTTCCGTTTGAGGAGACCCAGTACTTC.

CDR3 DNA sequence: TGTGCCAGCACCATTAAGAGCTACAATGAGCAGTTCTTC. As protein: CASTIKSYNEQFF. This chain connects TRBV6-6 to TRBJ2-1; the D is unclear. The V gene's germline CDR1 is MNHNY and CDR2 SVGAGI (reference sequence). With 7 bases removed from V and 3 bases from J, the gap between germline ends came to 10 bases. The CDR3 loop spans 13 amino acids.

This rearrangement joins TRBV27 to TRBJ1-1; weak D call: TRBD1 (5 bases). This CDR3 contains 14 residues. Trimming pared 5 bases from V and 4 bases from J, leaving 14 bases between. CDR1 is MNHEY and CDR2 is SMNVEV in the germline V gene (reference sequence). DNA of the CDR3: TGTGCCAGCAGTCCTATTGGGGGGTCCACTGAAGCTTTCTTT. It encodes CASSPIGGSTEAFF.

The J gene is TRBJ1-4, the V gene TRBV13, with D perhaps matching TRBD1 (5 bases). This CDR3 is 15 amino acids long. Germline-derived CDR1 and CDR2 are PRHDT and FYEKMQ (reference sequence). Between the trimmed V and J ends, which lost 5 bases and 5 bases, there was a span of 15 bases. As DNA, the CDR3 is TGTGCCAGCAGCCGCCGGGACGGAATAAATGAAAAACTGTTTTTT. Its protein is CASSRRDGINEKLFF.

The gene calls are TRBV4-2 and TRBJ2-1; no clear D. This CDR3 is built from 14 residues. CDR1 LGHNA and CDR2 YNFKEQ come from the germline V gene. V was pared by 5 bases and J by 2 bases, with 10 bases between. CDR3 protein: CASSVRVTYNEQFF. DNA of the CDR3: TGTGCCAGCAGCGTACGGGTCACCTACAATGAGCAGTTCTTC.

The V and J genes are TRBV23-1 and TRBJ2-7, with D unclear. TRBV23-1 belongs to the ORF category, with a function that is uncertain. CDR3 length: 15 residues. With 0 bases removed from V and 3 bases from J, the gap between germline ends came to 12 bases. The CDR3 bases are TGCGCCAGCAGTCAATCGTCGGCCAGCCTCTACGAGCAGTACTTC. It codes for CASSQSSASLYEQYF.

The V and J genes are TRBV19 and TRBJ1-1; D may be TRBD1 (5 bases). CDR3 size: 14 residues. Germline lookup yields CDR1 LNHDA and CDR2 SQIVND (reference sequence). V was clipped by 7 bases and J by 6 bases, with 18 bases between them. CDR3 amino acids: CASTPNAGGAEAFF. The CDR3 nucleotides are TGTGCCAGTACCCCTAACGCGGGGGGGGCTGAAGCTTTCTTT.

The chain joins TRBV14 to TRBJ1-1; D is uncertain. Germline values: CDR1 SGHDN, CDR2 FVKESK. This CDR3 region has 14 residues. Trimming removed 3 bases from V and 8 bases from J, with 16 bases in between. The chain's CDR3 is CASSHPRAPVEAFF. The DNA for the CDR3 is TGTGCCAGCAGCCATCCCCGAGCCCCAGTGGAAGCTTTCTTT.

This chain connects TRBV7-9 to TRBJ2-7; D possibly uses TRBD1 or TRBD2 (6 bases each). The CDR3 has 15 residues. Trimming shortened V by 1 base and J by 0 bases, and 10 bases separated the two germline ends. Germline loops: CDR1 SEHNR, CDR2 FQNEAQ (reference sequence). The CDR3 sequence: CASSLGRGPSYEQYF. CDR3 in DNA: TGTGCCAGCAGCTTAGGACGGGGGCCCTCCTACGAGCAGTACTTC.

This sequence joins TRBV7-9 and TRBJ1-1; weak D call: TRBD1 (6 bases). This CDR3 comprises 14 residues. The germline CDR1 and CDR2 sequences are SEHNR and FQNEAQ (reference sequence). The V and J ends lost 4 bases and 4 bases respectively, with 13 bases between them. CDR3 DNA sequence: TGTGCCAGCAGCTGGGATTACAGGGTCACTGAAGCTTTCTTT. Translated: CASSWDYRVTEAFF.

The rearrangement joins TRBV13 to TRBJ1-1; unclear D gene. The CDR3 sequence is 12 residues long. Germline V CDR1 and CDR2: PRHDT, FYEKMQ (reference sequence). Trimming removed 5 bases at V and 5 bases at J, with 9 bases between. Written as DNA, the CDR3 is TGTGCCAGCAGCCATAGAAGGACTGAAGCTTTCTTT. Residues: CASSHRRTEAFF.

CDR3 DNA: TGCGCCAGCAGCTGGAGGGGGCGGGGTACAGATACGCAGTATTTT. It yields the protein CASSWRGRGTDTQYF. The V and J genes are TRBV5-1 and TRBJ2-3, with D perhaps matching TRBD1 (7 bases). Germline CDR1 is SGHRS and CDR2 is YFSETQ. Trimming left V 3 bases short and J 3 bases short, with 14 bases between. CDR3 length: 15 residues.

The CDR3 loop reads CASGILGDPIQYF. CDR3 in DNA: TGTGCCAGCGGGATTCTGGGGGACCCAATTCAGTACTTC. The chain combines TRBV6-1 with TRBJ2-4; D tentatively reads TRBD1 or TRBD2 (5 bases each). Germline lookup yields CDR1 MNHNS and CDR2 SASEGT. V was trimmed by 8 bases and J by 10 bases, leaving 18 bases between them. CDR3 length equals 13 residues.

This chain joins TRBV19 and TRBJ2-2; 9 nucleotides match TRBD1. Germline values: CDR1 LNHDA, CDR2 SQIVND (reference sequence). J was trimmed by 3 bases and V by 5 bases; bases with no gene match: 4. CDR3 size: 15 residues. The CDR3 sequence: CASSPGDRDTGELFF. The CDR3 bases are TGTGCCAGTAGTCCTGGGGACAGGGACACCGGGGAGCTGTTTTTT.

The chain has TRBV6-5 and TRBJ2-1; 9 positions match TRBD2. V gave up 0 bases and J gave up 4 bases; unmatched junction bases: 4. The CDR3 length is 16 residues. CDR1 and CDR2 (germline): MNHEY, SVGAGI. The CDR3 loop reads CASSYSSRGGYNEQFF. The CDR3 nucleotides are TGTGCCAGCAGTTACTCCTCGCGGGGGGGGTACAATGAGCAGTTCTTC.

This clone was seen a few times. The chain employs TRBV13 and TRBJ2-6; 7 bases agree with TRBD1. Per germline, CDR1 PRHDT and CDR2 FYEKMQ (reference sequence). V dropped 3 bases and J dropped 2; count of bases not matched to a gene: 7. The CDR3 extends over 17 amino acids. The CDR3 protein is CASSLGRQGPGANVLTF. The CDR3 DNA is TGTGCCAGCAGCTTGGGGCGACAGGGTCCTGGGGCCAACGTCCTGACTTTC.

This clone was counted only a few times. This chain links TRBV12-5 with TRBJ2-5; 12 bases fit TRBD2. The CDR3 runs to 18 residues. J lost 4 bases, V lost 6 bases, and 15 bases had no gene match. Germline values: CDR1 LGHNT, CDR2 FRNRAP. The DNA for the CDR3 is TGTGCTAGTGGGACGACCGTTTCTAGCGGGGGGGCCCGAGAGACCCAGTACTTC. It translates to CASGTTVSSGGARETQYF.

This chain connects TRBV11-3 to TRBJ1-5; possibly TRBD1 for D (5 bases). V lost 8 bases, J lost 4 bases, and 12 bases lay in between. CDR1 is SGHNT and CDR2 is YENEEA in the germline V gene. The CDR3 extends over 13 amino acids. The DNA of the CDR3 is TGTGCCAGCGGTATGGGGGGAAATCAGCCCCAGCATTTT. This encodes CASGMGGNQPQHF. Supplemented by reference TRBV11-3 and TRBJ1-5, the full variable domain reads EAGVVQSPRYKIIEKKQPVAFWCNPISGHNTLYWYLQNLGQGPELLIRYENEEAVDDSQLPKDRFSAERLKGVDSTLKIQPAELGDSAVYLCASGMGGNQPQHFGDGTRLSIL.

The V and J genes are TRBV6-5 and TRBJ2-1; possible D gene TRBD1, 5 bases. V was clipped by 4 bases and J by 2 bases, with 9 bases between them. This CDR3 region has 14 residues. CDR1 and CDR2 (germline): MNHEY, SVGAGI. This CDR3 is CASSFQGAYNEQFF. As DNA, the CDR3 is TGTGCCAGCAGTTTCCAGGGCGCCTACAATGAGCAGTTCTTC.

V and J are TRBV15 and TRBJ1-1; no definite D call. Trimming left V 5 bases short and J 2 bases short, with 6 bases between. The germline gives CDR1 LNHNV, CDR2 YYDKDF (reference sequence). The CDR3 extends over 12 amino acids. CDR3 amino acids: CATSPENTEAFF. DNA for the CDR3: TGTGCCACCAGCCCGGAAAACACTGAAGCTTTCTTT.

The V call is TRBV20-1, the J call TRBJ2-3; D is uncertain. CDR1 is DFQATT and CDR2 is SNEGSKA in the germline V gene (reference sequence). The CDR3 has 11 amino acids. Trimming removed 7 bases at V and 8 bases at J, with 13 bases between. Written as DNA, the CDR3 is TGCAGTGTCGACGCTCCTGGTACGCAGTATTTT. Translated: CSVDAPGTQYF.

V usage is TRBV9 and J usage is TRBJ1-2; perhaps TRBD1 as D (5 bases). The V gene's germline CDR1 is SGDLS and CDR2 YYNGEE. Trimming pared 0 bases from V and 6 bases from J, leaving 12 bases between. There are 14 residues in the CDR3. This chain's CDR3 is CASSVVEGEDGYTF. The CDR3 bases are TGTGCCAGCAGCGTAGTAGAAGGGGAAGATGGCTACACCTTC.